This passage covers 9 T cell receptor beta chains from one sample sequenced in a study of T cell responses to AZD1222 COVID-19 vaccine. Profiling relied on immunoSEQ multiplex PCR, and the TCRdb table lists in-frame clones only, not all of them. The data show some 200,000 clones, more than 85% seen once. Specimen: peripheral blood, collected on day 0 of MenACWY control vaccination. The receptors stem from an adult in good health.

V gene TRBV28 combines with J gene TRBJ2-7; 7 nucleotides match TRBD2. There are 14 residues in the CDR3. The V gene's germline CDR1 is MDHEN and CDR2 SYDVKM. With 5 bases clipped from V and 2 bases from J, the junction kept 6 bases outside the gene matches. CDR3 loop: CASSTSGGPYEQYF. The CDR3 nucleotides are TGTGCCAGCAGTACCTCGGGGGGTCCCTACGAGCAGTACTTC. Full variable domain (outside the CDR3, taken from reference TRBV28 and TRBJ2-7): DVKVTQSSRYLVKRTGEKVFLECVQDMDHENMFWYRQDPGLGLRLIYFSYDVKMKEKGDIPEGYSVSREKKERFSLILESASTNQTSMYLCASSTSGGPYEQYFGPGTRLTVT.

This clone was counted once. The rearrangement uses TRBV7-2 and TRBJ1-1, with D possibly TRBD1 on 6 matching bases. V was shortened by 4 bases and J by 0 bases, with 12 bases between the two germline ends. The V gene's germline CDR1 is SGHTA and CDR2 FQGNSA. CDR3 length equals 15 residues. DNA of the CDR3: TGTGCCAGCAGCTCCGGACAGAGCATGAACACTGAAGCTTTCTTT. Encoded protein: CASSSGQSMNTEAFF.

CDR3 sequence (DNA): TGTGCCAGCAGCCTCGGGACAGGGGTTTATCAGCCCCAGCATTTT. Its translation is CASSLGTGVYQPQHF. The chain carries TRBV28 and TRBJ1-5, with 10 bases matching TRBD1. CDR1 is MDHEN and CDR2 is SYDVKM in the germline V gene. V lost 6 bases, J lost 5 bases, and 7 bases stayed unmatched. CDR3 size: 15 residues.

This chain uses TRBV2 with TRBJ2-1; the match to TRBD2 covers 9 bases. With V trimmed by 6 bases and J by 3 bases, 3 bases remained unmatched. Germline lookup yields CDR1 SNHLY and CDR2 FYNNEI. There are 14 residues in the CDR3. The CDR3, as DNA: TGTGCCAGCAGCGCTAGCGGGGTCTACAATGAGCAGTTCTTC. Translating gives CASSASGVYNEQFF. Filled out from reference TRBV2 and TRBJ2-1, the complete variable domain reads EPEVTQTPSHQVTQMGQEVILRCVPISNHLYFYWYRQILGQKVEFLVSFYNNEISEKSEIFDDQFSVERPDGSNFTLKIRSTKLEDSAMYFCASSASGVYNEQFFGPGTRLTVL.

The CDR3 DNA follows: TGTGCCAGCAGTTACTCGAACAGCGGGGGGGCTTCAGATACGCAGTATTTT. Its translation is CASSYSNSGGASDTQYF. The rearrangement links TRBV6-2 or TRBV6-3 to TRBJ2-3; 10 positions match TRBD2. CDR1 and CDR2 (germline): MNHEY, SVGEGT. The CDR3 consists of 17 residues. The J segment lost 4 bases and the V segment lost 0 bases, leaving 7 bases of the junction unmatched.

The rearrangement joins TRBV7-9 to TRBJ1-1; D not certain. Germline lookup yields CDR1 SEHNR and CDR2 FQNEAQ (reference sequence). Trimming left V 1 base short and J 1 base short, with 4 bases between. This CDR3 spans 13 amino acids. DNA of the CDR3: TGTGCCAGCAGCTTAGGTTCGAACACTGAAGCTTTCTTT. Translation gives CASSLGSNTEAFF.

This CDR3 reads CASRDREATEAFF. Here the CDR3 DNA reads TGTGCCAGTAGGGACAGGGAGGCCACTGAAGCTTTCTTT. The chain has TRBV19 and TRBJ1-1; 8 nucleotides line up with TRBD1. The CDR3 length is 13 residues. Germline V gene data show CDR1 as LNHDA and CDR2 as SQIVND (reference sequence). V lost 6 bases, J lost 4 bases, and 4 bases stayed unmatched.

J is TRBJ1-3 and V is TRBV6-5; a weak D match, TRBD1 (5 bases). Germline CDR1 is MNHEY and CDR2 is SVGAGI. CDR3 length: 14 residues. V gave up 6 bases and J gave up 4 bases, with 13 bases separating them. The CDR3 region has the DNA TGTGCCAGCAGGACCGGGACGGAAGGAAACACCATATATTTT. Its translation: CASRTGTEGNTIYF.

The CDR3 is CASSARGGRNTGELFF. The CDR3 DNA reads TGCGCCAGCAGTGCCCGGGGGGGCCGGAACACCGGGGAGCTGTTTTTT. V and J are TRBV10-2 and TRBJ2-2; TRBD2 matches 8 bases. Per the germline V gene, CDR1 is WSHSY and CDR2 is SAAADI. This CDR3 has 16 residues. Germline trimming cut 4 bases from V and 1 base from J; bases unmatched to any gene: 5.